This T cell receptor beta chain was found in a study of T cells after yellow fever vaccination. TCRdb fed the 5' RACE reads into MiXCR, producing one record per CDR3 protein. The table lists around 600,000 distinct CDR3 sequences, more than 9% of them singletons. On this clonotype itself: Its specificity is not known.

The CDR3 runs 15 residues. J was trimmed by 7 bases and V by 5 bases; bases with no gene match: 9. Germline-derived CDR1 and CDR2 are SGHTA and FQGNSA. Study-wide results and limits: The CD4 compartment and the CD8 compartment contained a small share of clonotypes in common.

The source of this sequence is a young man who received the YFV17D yellow fever vaccine. The sequenced sample was PBMCs, obtained on the day of the yellow fever booster vaccination. The V call is TRBV7-2, the J call TRBJ2-1; 9 nucleotides line up with TRBD2. DNA of the CDR3: TGTGCCAGCAGCCCCCACGCGGGAGGGGGAAATGAGCAGTTCTTC. As protein: CASSPHAGGGNEQFF.